Listed here are 27 T cell receptor beta chains from one sample, sequenced in a study of OX40 agonist ivuxolimab in advanced cancers. Here immunoSEQ multiplex PCR was the method, and the copy in TCRdb shows in-frame clones only, minus some. The table shows roughly 69,000 clones, with roughly nine tenths occurring only once. The sample in question was CD4+ or CD8+ T cells sorted from blood, obtained in a trial of the OX40 agonist ivuxolimab. The receptors shown here come from an adult with an advanced solid tumor such as melanoma, head and neck, liver or kidney cancer.

The chain recombines TRBV7-2 with TRBJ2-5; maybe TRBD2 (6 bases). V dropped 5 bases and J dropped 5 bases, with 15 bases sitting between them. The CDR3 totals 14 residues. CDR1 and CDR2 (germline): SGHTA, FQGNSA. The CDR3 bases are TGTGCCAGCAGCGGGCGCGTTGGGGGGGAGACCCAGTACTTC. Its protein is CASSGRVGGETQYF.

The rearrangement joins TRBV7-6 to TRBJ2-1, with TRBD2 identical over 10 bases. CDR3 length equals 15 residues. Germline-derived CDR1 and CDR2 are SGHVS and FNYEAQ. Germline trimming cut 1 base from V and 7 bases from J; bases unmatched to any gene: 4. The CDR3 DNA reads TGTGCCAGCAGCTTAGGACTAGCGGGCAGAAATGAGCAGTTCTTC. As protein: CASSLGLAGRNEQFF.

The CDR3 loop reads CASRSEWGNTIYF. CDR3 nucleotide sequence: TGTGCAAGTCGCTCCGAATGGGGAAACACCATATATTTT. The rearrangement joins TRBV12-2 to TRBJ1-3. TRBV12-2 is a pseudogene locus. The CDR3 has 13 amino acids.

The gene calls are TRBV7-9 and TRBJ2-5; 10 bases are shared with TRBD1. The end of the DNA aligns better with TRBJ2-7, so the J call may be wrong. The germline V gene has CDR1 SEHNR and CDR2 FQNEAQ (reference sequence). The CDR3 extends over 16 amino acids. The CDR3 region has the DNA TGTGCCAGCAGCCAAAACCGGGACAGGGGCTCCTACGAGCAGTACTTC. It is translated as CASSQNRDRGSYEQYF.

The rearrangement uses TRBV4-1 and TRBJ2-6; D is uncertain. CDR1 and CDR2 (germline): MGHRA, YSYEKL. The ends were cut back, 1 base at V and 2 bases at J, with 9 bases in the middle. The CDR3 consists of 16 residues. The CDR3 here is CASSQGAVPGANVLTF. The DNA of the CDR3 is TGCGCCAGCAGCCAAGGCGCAGTCCCTGGGGCCAACGTCCTGACTTTC.

The J gene is TRBJ2-2, the V gene TRBV11-3; no clear D gene. The germline V and J ends were trimmed by 1 base and 6 bases, with 12 bases remaining between them. CDR3 length: 15 residues. Germline CDR1 and CDR2: SGHNT and YENEEA. The CDR3 DNA is TGTGCCAGCAGCTTAGCAGGTCTCGGGTCCGGGGAGCTGTTTTTT. Its protein product is CASSLAGLGSGELFF.

This chain connects TRBV19 to TRBJ1-5; TRBD1 agrees at 10 bases. This CDR3 spans 14 amino acids. From germline, CDR1 is LNHDA and CDR2 SQIVND (reference sequence). V lost 4 bases and J lost 5; bases outside the gene matches: 2. The CDR3 sequence: CASSTTGGYQPQHF. The CDR3 nucleotides are TGTGCCAGTAGTACGACAGGGGGCTATCAGCCCCAGCATTTT.

The rearrangement links TRBV28 to TRBJ2-7, with D unresolved. Trimming left V 5 bases short and J 7 bases short, with 12 bases between. The CDR3 runs 12 residues. Germline CDR1 MDHEN, CDR2 SYDVKM. Here the CDR3 reads CASSTGPSEQYF. The CDR3 DNA is TGTGCCAGCAGTACCGGGCCGTCGGAGCAGTACTTC.

The chain links TRBV28 to TRBJ2-7, with 7 nucleotides matching TRBD2. There are 12 residues in the CDR3. CDR1 and CDR2 from the germline V gene are MDHEN and SYDVKM. Trimming cost V 8 bases and J 3 bases; bases outside gene matches: 4. CDR3: CASRDYSYEQYF. For the CDR3, the DNA is TGTGCCAGCCGGGACTACAGCTACGAGCAGTACTTC. The variable domain in full, with the rest retrieved from reference TRBV28 and TRBJ2-7, is DVKVTQSSRYLVKRTGEKVFLECVQDMDHENMFWYRQDPGLGLRLIYFSYDVKMKEKGDIPEGYSVSREKKERFSLILESASTNQTSMYLCASRDYSYEQYFGPGTRLTVT.

This chain links TRBV2 with TRBJ2-7; D remains unclear. Germline CDR1 reads SNHLY; CDR2 reads FYNNEI. This CDR3 has 13 residues. The V gene lost 2 bases and the J gene lost 11 bases, with 16 bases spanning the gap. The CDR3 DNA is TGTGCCAGCAGTGAAACCCGGACCTCCCCTGAGTACTTC. Its protein is CASSETRTSPEYF.

The CDR3 loop reads CASSFGTGNEKLFF. The CDR3 DNA reads TGTGCCAGCAGTTTCGGGACAGGGAATGAAAAACTGTTTTTT. V and J are TRBV27 and TRBJ1-4; 9 bases line up with TRBD1. After removal of 3 bases from V and 5 bases from J, the junction contained 1 base not matched to a gene. The CDR3 covers 14 residues. The germline V gene encodes CDR1 MNHEY and CDR2 SMNVEV (reference sequence).

The rearrangement uses TRBV28 and TRBJ1-4, with a tentative D call TRBD1 (5 bases). The germline CDR1 and CDR2 sequences are MDHEN and SYDVKM. This CDR3 is built from 14 residues. V was shortened by 8 bases and J by 0 bases, with 10 bases between the two germline ends. The CDR3: CASGLGATNEKLFF. CDR3 DNA sequence: TGTGCCAGCGGCCTAGGGGCAACTAATGAAAAACTGTTTTTT.

The V call is TRBV11-2, the J call TRBJ2-7; 8 bases match TRBD2. This CDR3 contains 14 residues. Germline loops: CDR1 SGHAT, CDR2 FQNNGV. V was clipped by 5 bases and J by 3 bases; unmatched bases: 6. The CDR3 coding sequence is TGTGCCAGCAGCCCGGGACTAGGACTCTACGAGCAGTACTTC. This translates into CASSPGLGLYEQYF.

This chain connects TRBV27 to TRBJ1-2; tentatively, D is TRBD1 (5 bases). The CDR3 consists of 15 residues. V shed 6 bases and J shed 4 bases, with 18 bases lying between them. CDR1 and CDR2 from the germline V gene are MNHEY and SMNVEV (reference sequence). CDR3 protein: CASRPDLPDSYGYTF. For the CDR3, the DNA is TGTGCCAGCAGACCCGACTTACCCGACAGCTATGGCTACACCTTC.

V gene TRBV6-5 combines with J gene TRBJ1-1, with 7 bases aligning to TRBD1. Germline CDR1 is MNHEY and CDR2 is SVGAGI. J was trimmed by 8 bases and V by 5 bases; bases with no gene match: 5. This CDR3 spans 12 amino acids. DNA of the CDR3: TGTGCCAGCAGTAGAAGGACAGGAGAAGCTTTCTTT. Translating gives CASSRRTGEAFF.

This clone was found once. The CDR3 protein is CASSLSGGAEQFF. DNA for the CDR3: TGTGCCAGCAGTTTATCAGGCGGGGCCGAGCAGTTCTTC. The chain recombines TRBV7-2 with TRBJ2-1; a weak D match, TRBD2 (6 bases). This CDR3 contains 13 residues. Germline V gene sequence: CDR1 SGHTA, CDR2 FQGNSA. The V end lost 6 bases, the J end lost 10 bases, and 16 bases lay between the germline ends. Filled out from reference TRBV7-2 and TRBJ2-1, the complete variable domain reads GAGVSQSPSNKVTEKGKDVELRCDPISGHTALYWYRQSLGQGLEFLIYFQGNSAPDKSGLPSDRFSAERTGGSVSTLTIQRTQQEDSAVYLCASSLSGGAEQFFGPGTRLTVL.

For the CDR3, the DNA is TGCGCCAGCAGCTTGGCTCCGGGGACAAATAACTATGGCTACACCTTC. It codes for CASSLAPGTNNYGYTF. V gene TRBV5-1 combines with J gene TRBJ1-2, with a possible D match to TRBD1 (6 bases). Trimming took off 0 bases at V and 1 base at J, with 13 bases between the two ends. Germline assignment: CDR1 SGHRS and CDR2 YFSETQ. This CDR3 spans 16 amino acids.

The V and J genes are TRBV27 and TRBJ2-6; no clear D gene. The germline gives CDR1 MNHEY, CDR2 SMNVEV (reference sequence). Trimming took 7 bases from V and 1 from J, leaving 8 bases between them. There are 14 residues in the CDR3. The CDR3 DNA sequence: TGTGCCAGCACATCGGATTCTGGGGCCAACGTCCTGACTTTC. It yields the protein CASTSDSGANVLTF.

The rearrangement links TRBV10-1 to TRBJ2-2, with TRBD2 matching over 9 bases. The junction had 4 bases not matched to a gene; V was cut back by 2 bases and J by 6 bases. The CDR3 is 15 residues long. Germline V gene data show CDR1 as WNHNN and CDR2 as SYGVQD (reference sequence). The CDR3 bases are TGCGCCAGCAGTGAGGCGGGAGGGCCCCCCGGGGAGCTGTTTTTT. It is translated as CASSEAGGPPGELFF.

V usage is TRBV5-1 and J usage is TRBJ1-1; D gene unclear. The length of the CDR3 is 13 residues. Germline CDR1 SGHRS, CDR2 YFSETQ. V lost 0 bases to trimming and J lost 2 bases, with 5 bases between them. The CDR3 sequence is CASSLVTNTEAFF. In DNA form, the CDR3 reads TGCGCCAGCAGCTTGGTGACCAACACTGAAGCTTTCTTT. Looking up the rest from reference TRBV5-1 and TRBJ1-1 gives the full variable domain: KAGVTQTPRYLIKTRGQQVTLSCSPISGHRSVSWYQQTPGQGLQFLFEYFSETQRNKGNFPGRFSGRQFSNSRSEMNVSTLELGDSALYLCASSLVTNTEAFFGQGTRLTVV.

This chain links TRBV28 with TRBJ2-2, with D perhaps TRBD1 (6 bases). There are 15 residues in the CDR3. Trimming took off 3 bases at V and 7 bases at J, with 15 bases between the two ends. Per the germline V gene, CDR1 is MDHEN and CDR2 is SYDVKM. The CDR3 DNA sequence: TGTGCCAGCAGTTTTTTTCAGGGGCGAGGCGGGGAGCTGTTTTTT. Protein product: CASSFFQGRGGELFF.

The CDR3 nucleotides are TGTGCCAGCTCCCCAACGGGATCGGGAGAGACCCAGTACTTC. This gives the protein CASSPTGSGETQYF. The gene calls are TRBV18 and TRBJ2-5; D is perhaps TRBD2 (5 bases). Germline-derived CDR1 and CDR2 are KGHSH and LQKENI. The ends were cut back, 6 bases at V and 4 bases at J, with 15 bases in the middle. The CDR3 runs 14 residues.

The chain has TRBV7-3 and TRBJ2-1, with D tentatively TRBD2 (6 bases). The V end lost 3 bases, the J end lost 10 bases, and 13 bases lay between the germline ends. Germline values: CDR1 SGHTA, CDR2 FQGTGA. The CDR3 spans 13 residues. The DNA of the CDR3 is TGTGCCAGCAGCTTTGGCGGGGCGGGCGAGCAGTTCTTC. Protein: CASSFGGAGEQFF.

The V gene is TRBV29-1, the J gene TRBJ2-7; 14 nucleotides line up with TRBD2. With V trimmed by 7 bases and J by 4 bases, 9 bases remained unmatched. The germline gives CDR1 SQVTM, CDR2 ANQGSEA. This CDR3 is 15 amino acids long. The chain's CDR3 is CSALKRTSGRYEQYF. The CDR3, as DNA: TGCAGCGCCTTAAAACGGACTAGCGGGAGGTACGAGCAGTACTTC.

The V call is TRBV7-3, the J call TRBJ1-2, with 9 bases identical to TRBD1. Germline V gene data show CDR1 as SGHTA and CDR2 as FQGTGA. V shed 5 bases and J 6 bases; nucleotides not matched to a gene: 4. The CDR3 length is 13 residues. As DNA, the CDR3 is TGTGCCAGCAGCCCGGGACAGGGAAATGGCTACACCTTC. Translating gives CASSPGQGNGYTF. Filled out from reference TRBV7-3 and TRBJ1-2, the complete variable domain reads GAGVSQTPSNKVTEKGKYVELRCDPISGHTALYWYRQSLGQGPEFLIYFQGTGAADDSGLPNDRFFAVRPEGSVSTLKIQRTERGDSAVYLCASSPGQGNGYTFGSGTRLTVV.

This sequence joins TRBV27 and TRBJ1-1; D is perhaps TRBD1 (5 bases). Trimming took off 10 bases at V and 6 bases at J, with 27 bases between the two ends. The CDR3 has 16 amino acids. Germline assignment: CDR1 MNHEY and CDR2 SMNVEV (reference sequence). The CDR3 loop reads CATRKGRGFTGSEAFF. CDR3 bases: TGTGCCACCCGAAAGGGGAGAGGATTTACGGGTTCTGAAGCTTTCTTT.

The chain recombines TRBV28 with TRBJ1-6; 9 bases are shared with TRBD1. The germline V gene encodes CDR1 MDHEN and CDR2 SYDVKM. This CDR3 contains 17 residues. J gave up 0 bases and V 2 bases, and 2 bases lay outside the gene matches. CDR3 region: CASSLGQGSSYNSPLHF. CDR3 sequence (DNA): TGTGCCAGCAGTTTAGGACAGGGGAGCTCCTATAATTCACCCCTCCACTTT.